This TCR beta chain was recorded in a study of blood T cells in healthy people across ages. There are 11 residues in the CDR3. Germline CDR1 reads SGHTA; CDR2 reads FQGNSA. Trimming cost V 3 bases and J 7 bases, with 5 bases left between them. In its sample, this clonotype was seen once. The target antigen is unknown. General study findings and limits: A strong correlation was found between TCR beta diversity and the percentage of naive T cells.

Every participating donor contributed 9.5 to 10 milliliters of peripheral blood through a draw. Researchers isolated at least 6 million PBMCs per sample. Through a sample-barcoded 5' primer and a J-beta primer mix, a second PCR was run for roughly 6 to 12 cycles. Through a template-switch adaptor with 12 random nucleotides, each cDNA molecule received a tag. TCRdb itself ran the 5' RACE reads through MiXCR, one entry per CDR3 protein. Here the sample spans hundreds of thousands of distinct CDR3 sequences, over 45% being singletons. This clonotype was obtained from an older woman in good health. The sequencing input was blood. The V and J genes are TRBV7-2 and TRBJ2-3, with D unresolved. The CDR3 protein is CASSFTNTQYF. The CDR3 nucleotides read TGTGCCAGCAGCTTTACAAATACGCAGTATTTT.